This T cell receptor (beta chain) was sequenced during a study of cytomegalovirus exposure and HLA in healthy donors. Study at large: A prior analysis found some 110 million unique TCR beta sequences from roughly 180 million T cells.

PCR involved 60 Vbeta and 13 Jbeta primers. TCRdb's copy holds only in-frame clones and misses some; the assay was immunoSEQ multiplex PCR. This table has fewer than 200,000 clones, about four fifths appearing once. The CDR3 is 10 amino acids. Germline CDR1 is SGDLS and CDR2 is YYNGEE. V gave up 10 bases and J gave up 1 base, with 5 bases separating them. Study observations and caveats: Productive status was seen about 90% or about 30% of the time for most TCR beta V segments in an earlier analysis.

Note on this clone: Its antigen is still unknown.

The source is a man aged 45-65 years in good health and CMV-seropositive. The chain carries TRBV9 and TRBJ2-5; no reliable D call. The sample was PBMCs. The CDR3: CAGLQETQYF. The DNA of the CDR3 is TGTGCCGGGCTCCAAGAGACCCAGTACTTC. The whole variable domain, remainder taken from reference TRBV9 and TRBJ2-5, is DSGVTQTPKHLITATGQRVTLRCSPRSGDLSVYWYQQSLDQGLQFLIQYYNGEERAKGNILERFSAQQFPDLHSELNLSSLELGDSALYFCAGLQETQYFGPGTRLLVL.